Listed below are T cell receptor beta chains from one sample, sequenced in a study of shared clonotypes between healthy human individuals. Produced via immunoSEQ multiplex PCR; TCRdb's table is partial and in-frame only. The table has under 2.5 million clones, less than 95% seen once. The sample was naive CD4+ T cells from PBMCs. These receptors originate from a man aged 18-30 years in good health. Some clones in this sample may be carry-over from other donors' samples. Both conserved end residues are part of each CDR3. A D gene is named only where the DNA matches it firmly. Only part of the rows carry a size: once, few, many, or a class if the clone is expanded.

d_gene | j_gene | v_gene | abundance | len | CDR3aa | CDR3nt
TRBD2 | TRBJ2-1 | TRBV5-4 | . | 17 | CASSQTSGRGNYNEQFF | TGTGCCAGCAGCCAAACTAGCGGGAGGGGAAACTACAATGAGCAGTTCTTC
. | TRBJ2-5 | TRBV5-6 | . | 15 | CASSFGLSGSETQYF | TGTGCCAGCAGCTTTGGGCTTTCAGGGTCAGAGACCCAGTACTTC
TRBD2 | TRBJ2-2 | TRBV7-2 | . | 18 | CASSLVGLAGGTTGELFF | TGTGCCAGCAGCTTAGTGGGACTAGCGGGAGGGACCACCGGGGAGCTGTTTTTT
. | TRBJ1-2 | TRBV15 | . | 14 | CATSRDSTPTGYTF | TGTGCCACCAGCAGAGATAGTACACCCACTGGCTACACCTTC
. | TRBJ1-6 | TRBV27 | . | 16 | CASSSYRQDRDSPLHF | TGTGCCAGCAGTTCTTACCGACAGGATAGGGATTCACCCCTCCACTTT
TRBD1 | TRBJ1-5 | TRBV4-1 | . | 16 | CASSQEPGQGFQPQHF | TGCGCCAGCAGCCAAGAACCGGGACAGGGGTTTCAGCCCCAGCATTTT
. | TRBJ2-7 | TRBV18 | . | 13 | CASSPGVSYEQYF | TGTGCCAGCTCACCCGGGGTCTCCTACGAGCAGTACTTC
. | TRBJ2-2 | TRBV5-5 | . | 17 | CASSLGGRGWYTGELFF | TGTGCCAGCAGCTTGGGAGGCAGGGGTTGGTACACCGGGGAGCTGTTTTTT
TRBD1 | TRBJ2-1 | TRBV7-9 | . | 13 | CASRFDRADEQFF | TGTGCCAGCAGATTCGACAGGGCCGATGAGCAGTTCTTC
. | TRBJ2-1 | TRBV7-9 | once | 18 | CASSLGPIETGPNNEQFF | TGTGCCAGCAGCTTAGGACCCATAGAAACCGGCCCCAACAATGAGCAGTTCTTC
TRBD2 | TRBJ2-1 | TRBV10-3 | once | 18 | CAVNPNTGTNYSYNEQFF | TGTGCCGTCAATCCCAATACCGGGACTAATTACTCCTACAATGAGCAGTTCTTC
TRBD1 | TRBJ1-2 | TRBV27 | . | 15 | CASRSGGRRGYGYTF | TGTGCCAGCAGATCAGGGGGACGGCGAGGCTATGGCTACACCTTC
. | TRBJ1-5 | TRBV6-5 | . | 15 | CASSYSTGVNQPQHF | TGTGCCAGCAGTTACTCGACTGGGGTCAATCAGCCCCAGCATTTT
TRBD2 | TRBJ2-3 | TRBV13 | . | 16 | CASSKGLAGNTDTQYF | TGTGCCAGCAGCAAGGGACTAGCGGGAAACACAGATACGCAGTATTTT
. | TRBJ1-1 | TRBV5-1 | . | 14 | CASSLPQRNTEAFF | TGCGCCAGCAGCTTGCCGCAGAGGAACACTGAAGCTTTCTTT
TRBD2 | TRBJ2-1 | TRBV2 | . | 16 | CASSRGRAIAYNEQFF | TGTGCCAGCAGCCGCGGGAGGGCCATTGCCTACAATGAGCAGTTCTTC
. | TRBJ1-3 | TRBV5-1 | . | 14 | CASSLPSSGNTIYF | TGCGCCAGCAGCCTCCCGAGCTCTGGAAACACCATATATTTT
. | TRBJ1-2 | TRBV6-5 | . | 13 | CASSYRDKYGYTF | TGTGCCAGCAGTTACAGGGATAAGTATGGCTACACCTTC
. | TRBJ1-2 | TRBV7-9 | . | 17 | CASSLVGGLGARYGYTF | TGTGCCAGCAGCTTAGTGGGGGGTTTGGGCGCTCGCTATGGCTACACCTTC
TRBD1 | TRBJ2-4 | TRBV5-1 | . | 14 | CASSLAQGIDIQYF | TGCGCCAGCAGCTTGGCACAGGGGATTGACATTCAGTACTTC
. | TRBJ1-5 | TRBV5-8 | . | 12 | CASSGARGPQHF | TGTGCCAGCAGCGGGGCCAGGGGGCCCCAGCATTTT
. | TRBJ1-1 | TRBV29-1 | . | 14 | CSVELRGASTEAFF | TGCAGCGTTGAATTACGGGGAGCGAGCACTGAAGCTTTCTTT
. | TRBJ2-5 | TRBV6-6 | . | 13 | CASSSGSPGTQYF | TGTGCCAGCAGTTCCGGTAGTCCGGGGACCCAGTACTTC
. | TRBJ1-1 | TRBV4-2 | few | 15 | CASSQDLGGQTEAFF | TGTGCCAGCAGCCAAGATCTCGGGGGGCAGACTGAAGCTTTCTTT
TRBD2 | TRBJ2-2 | TRBV4-3 | once | 15 | CASSQAGANTGELFF | TGCGCCAGCAGCCAGGCGGGGGCGAACACCGGGGAGCTGTTTTTT
. | TRBJ2-7 | TRBV28 | . | 16 | CASSKDTGTKAYEQYF | TGTGCCAGCAGTAAGGACACCGGGACAAAGGCCTACGAGCAGTACTTC
TRBD1 | TRBJ2-4 | TRBV11-3 | . | 15 | CASSPGQGSSRIQYF | TGTGCCAGCAGCCCAGGACAGGGATCTTCACGGATTCAGTACTTC
. | TRBJ1-2 | TRBV6-5 | . | 12 | CASSYRPYGYTF | TGTGCCAGCAGTTACCGGCCGTATGGCTACACCTTC
TRBD1 | TRBJ2-5 | TRBV28 | once | 15 | CASSPPGQGFETQYF | TGTGCCAGCAGTCCCCCGGGACAGGGATTTGAGACCCAGTACTTC